This T cell receptor beta chain was sequenced for a study of PD-1 blockade in classical Hodgkin lymphoma. Study context: The study gave patients nivolumab 3 mg/kg intravenously every 2 weeks.

Noted time point: cycle 4 day 1 (C4D1), after five to seven weeks of nivolumab. After autologous stem cell transplantation all patients relapsed, and prior brentuximab vedotin exposure differed between cohorts. Best overall response was complete response, partial response or progressive disease in these relapsed/refractory classical Hodgkin lymphoma patients. Sequenced by immunoSEQ multiplex PCR; TCRdb stores in-frame clones only, minus some. The sample lists about 85,000 clones; around nine tenths were seen once. This receptor was identified in a human donor with classical Hodgkin lymphoma. The material sequenced was peripheral blood mononuclear cells (PBMCs), taken before the fourth cycle of nivolumab.

The CDR3 nucleotides are TGTGCCAGCAGTTATCTCAACAGGGTTTCTGGAAACACCATATATTTT. Residues: CASSYLNRVSGNTIYF. This chain connects TRBV6-6 to TRBJ1-3; D is perhaps TRBD1 (6 bases). V was clipped by 3 bases and J by 1 base, with 13 bases between them. This CDR3 is 16 amino acids long. The germline CDR1 and CDR2 sequences are MNHNY and SVGAGI (reference sequence).